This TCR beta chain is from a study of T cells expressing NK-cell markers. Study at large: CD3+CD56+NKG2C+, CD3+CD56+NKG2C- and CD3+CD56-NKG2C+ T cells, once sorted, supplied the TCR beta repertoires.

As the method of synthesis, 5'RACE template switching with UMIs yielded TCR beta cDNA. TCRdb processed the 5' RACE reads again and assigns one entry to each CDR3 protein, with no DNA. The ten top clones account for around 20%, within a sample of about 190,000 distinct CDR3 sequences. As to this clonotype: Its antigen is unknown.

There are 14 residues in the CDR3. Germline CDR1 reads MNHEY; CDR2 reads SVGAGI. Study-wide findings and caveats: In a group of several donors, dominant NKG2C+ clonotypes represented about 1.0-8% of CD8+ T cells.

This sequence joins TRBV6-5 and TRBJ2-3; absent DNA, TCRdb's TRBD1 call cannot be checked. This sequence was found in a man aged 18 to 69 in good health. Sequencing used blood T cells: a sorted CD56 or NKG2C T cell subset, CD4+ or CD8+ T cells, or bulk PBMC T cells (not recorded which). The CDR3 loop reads CASSYLGLGDTQYF.